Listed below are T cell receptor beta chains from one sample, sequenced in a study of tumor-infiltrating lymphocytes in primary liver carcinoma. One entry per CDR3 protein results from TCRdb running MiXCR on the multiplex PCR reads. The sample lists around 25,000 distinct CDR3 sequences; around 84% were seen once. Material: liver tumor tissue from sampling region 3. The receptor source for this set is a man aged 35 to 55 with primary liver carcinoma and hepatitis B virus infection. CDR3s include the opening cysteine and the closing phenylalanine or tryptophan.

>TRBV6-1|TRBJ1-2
CASSERVSNGYTF
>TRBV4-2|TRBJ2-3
CASSQVKGVTDTQYF
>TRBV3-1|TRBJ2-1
CASSQGSYNEQSF
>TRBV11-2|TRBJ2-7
CASSLGMEEGREQYF
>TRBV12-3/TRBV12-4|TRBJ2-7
CASSSGQEANYEQYF
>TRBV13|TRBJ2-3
CASNLTGTQYF
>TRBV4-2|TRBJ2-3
CASSQGKGVTDTQYF
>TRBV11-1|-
CASSLGGLGGLLQYF
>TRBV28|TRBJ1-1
CASSARTGMILAFF
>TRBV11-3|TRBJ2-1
CASSLIWDNEQFF
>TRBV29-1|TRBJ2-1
CNVVGTGSNEQLF
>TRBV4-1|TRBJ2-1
CASGPLGNNSSEQFF
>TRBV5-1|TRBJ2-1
CTSRVGTGANEQFF
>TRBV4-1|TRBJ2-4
CASSQIPGTSAAKNIQYF
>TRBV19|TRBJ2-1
CASSRGHNEQFF
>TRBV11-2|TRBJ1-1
CASSLVDNAEAFF
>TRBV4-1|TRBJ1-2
CASSQGERNCGYTF
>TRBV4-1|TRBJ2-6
CASSQDPVTGGSSGANVLTF
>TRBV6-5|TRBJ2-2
CASSPEYRSAGELFF
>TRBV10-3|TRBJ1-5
CAISEYEGNQSQHF
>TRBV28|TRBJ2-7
CASSLGHRSYEQYF
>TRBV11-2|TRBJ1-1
CASWWGGRTETFF
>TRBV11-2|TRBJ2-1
CASGSYRLVSDQFF
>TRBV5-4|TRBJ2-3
CASSPPSGTFTDTQYF
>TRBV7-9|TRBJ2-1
CASSTRQSHNEQFF
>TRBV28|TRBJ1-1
CAFARPHLNTEAFF
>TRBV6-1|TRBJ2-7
CDSSEWVFYEQYF
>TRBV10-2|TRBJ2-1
CASRLAVSSYSEQSF
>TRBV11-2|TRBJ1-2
CASTQGGGGGYTF
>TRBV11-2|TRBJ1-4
CACSLNGFANEKLFF
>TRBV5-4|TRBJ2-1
CASSYGTSGSNEHFF
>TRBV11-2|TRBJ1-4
CASSKTPGGANEKLFF
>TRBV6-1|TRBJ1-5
CASSEGESDHPQHF
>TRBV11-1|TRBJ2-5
CAGSGQVEVETRCF
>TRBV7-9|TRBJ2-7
CASSGGSSGNQRPYEQYF
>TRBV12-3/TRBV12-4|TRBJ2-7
CASSIRTGGPYEHYF
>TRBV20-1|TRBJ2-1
CSAEGSYNEQFF
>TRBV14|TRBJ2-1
CASSYFLAGNDEQFF
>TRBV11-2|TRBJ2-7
CVSSFIQGAIHNEQCF
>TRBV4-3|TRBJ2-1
CASNQDLGSGSGYGQFF
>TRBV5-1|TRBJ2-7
CASSLVGGGAGQSYEQYF
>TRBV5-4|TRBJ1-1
CASCLARANTEAFF
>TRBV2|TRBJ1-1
CANTTWRDNTEAFF
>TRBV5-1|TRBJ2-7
CARTTTSGSSYEQYF